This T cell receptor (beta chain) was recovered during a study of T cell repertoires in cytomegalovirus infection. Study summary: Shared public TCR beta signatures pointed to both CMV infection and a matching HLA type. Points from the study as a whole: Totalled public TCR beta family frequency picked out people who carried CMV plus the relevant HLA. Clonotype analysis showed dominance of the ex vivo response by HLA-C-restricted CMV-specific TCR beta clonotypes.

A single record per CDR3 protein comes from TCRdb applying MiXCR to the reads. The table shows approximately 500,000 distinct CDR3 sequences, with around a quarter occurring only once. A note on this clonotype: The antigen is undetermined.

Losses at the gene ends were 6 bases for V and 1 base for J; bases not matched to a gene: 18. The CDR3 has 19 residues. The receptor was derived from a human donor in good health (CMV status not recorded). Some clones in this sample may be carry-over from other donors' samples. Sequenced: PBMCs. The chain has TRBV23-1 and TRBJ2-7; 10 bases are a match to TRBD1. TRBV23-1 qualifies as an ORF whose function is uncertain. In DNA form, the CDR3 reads TGCGCCAGCAGCCGTACTTACCCGAAAGGACAGGGGGTTTCCTACGAGCAGTACTTC. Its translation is CASSRTYPKGQGVSYEQYF.